This T cell receptor (beta chain) was captured in a study of blood T cell repertoires in COVID-19. At the level of the study: Researchers got acute and convalescent COVID-19 samples from the United States, Italy and Spain.

Per the original methods: Amplification of reference gene primers was used by the study to estimate nucleated cell counts. The protocol was immunoSEQ multiplex PCR, while the TCRdb copy is restricted to in-frame clones and leaves out a portion. Clonal size and the V and J genes are those of that table, whereas D and trimming came from the DNA. The sample records about 98,000 clones, 81% being singletons. Germline CDR1 is SNHLY and CDR2 is FYNNEI. Trimming removed 8 bases from V and 0 bases from J, with 7 bases in between. The CDR3 has 12 residues. This chain joins TRBV2 and TRBJ1-2, with no clear D. This clonotype originated in a woman aged 80 or older with acute or convalescent COVID-19. The sample consisted of peripheral blood. CDR3 bases: TGTGCCAGCGCACGGTCTAACTATGGCTACACCTTC. Its protein is CASARSNYGYTF.